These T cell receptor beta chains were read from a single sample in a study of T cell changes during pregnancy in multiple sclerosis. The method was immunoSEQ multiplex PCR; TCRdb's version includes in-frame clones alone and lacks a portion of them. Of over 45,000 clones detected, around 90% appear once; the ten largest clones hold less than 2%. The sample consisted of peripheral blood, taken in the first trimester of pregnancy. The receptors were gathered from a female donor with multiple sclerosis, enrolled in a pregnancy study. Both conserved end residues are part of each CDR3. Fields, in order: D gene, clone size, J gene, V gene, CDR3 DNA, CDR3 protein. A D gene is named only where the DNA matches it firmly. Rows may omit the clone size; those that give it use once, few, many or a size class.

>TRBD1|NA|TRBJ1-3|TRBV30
TGTGCCTGGGCATCGGGACAGGGAGGAAACACCATATATTTT
CAWASGQGGNTIYF
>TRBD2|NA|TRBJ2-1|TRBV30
TGTGCCCTCCTTGGACTAGCGGGGGGGACGACCTACAATGAGCAGTTCTTC
CALLGLAGGTTYNEQFF
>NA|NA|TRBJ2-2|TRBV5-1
TGCGCCAGCAGCCGGGGCACCGGGGAGCTGTTTTTT
CASSRGTGELFF
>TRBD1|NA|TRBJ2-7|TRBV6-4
TGTGCCAGCTCGAGACAGGGGTTGATAGCCTACGAGCAGTACTTC
CASSRQGLIAYEQYF
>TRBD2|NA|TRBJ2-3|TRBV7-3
TGTGCCAGCAGCTTAACGGGACTATCTTTGGCAGATACGCAGTATTTT
CASSLTGLSLADTQYF
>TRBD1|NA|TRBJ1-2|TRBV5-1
TGCGCCAGCAGCCTCGGGACAGGGGGCTATGGCTACACCTTC
CASSLGTGGYGYTF
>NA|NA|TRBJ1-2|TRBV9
TGTGCCAGCAGCCAGGGGTACAGGGTAGGAGCTAACTATGGCTACACCTTC
CASSQGYRVGANYGYTF
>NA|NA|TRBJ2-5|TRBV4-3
TGCGCCAGCAGCCAAGGAGGAGGGGAGACCCAGTACTTC
CASSQGGGETQYF
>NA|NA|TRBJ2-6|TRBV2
TGTGCCAGCAGAGGAGACTCTGGGGCCAACGTCCTGACTTTC
CASRGDSGANVLTF
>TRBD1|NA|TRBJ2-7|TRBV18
TGTGCCAGCTCACCTCGTAGGGGACAGGCCTACGAGCAGTACTTC
CASSPRRGQAYEQYF
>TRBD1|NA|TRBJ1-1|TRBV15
TGTGCCACCAGCAGGGGTGACAGGGGGAGCACTGAAGCTTTCTTT
CATSRGDRGSTEAFF
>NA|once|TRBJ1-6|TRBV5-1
TGCGCCAGCAGCCCGAGGACAGCGGGGAGCTCCTATAATTCACCCCTCCACTTT
CASSPRTAGSSYNSPLHF
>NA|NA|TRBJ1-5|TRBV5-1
TGCGCCAGCAGCTTGGCGGGGGGGAATCAGCCCCAGCATTTT
CASSLAGGNQPQHF
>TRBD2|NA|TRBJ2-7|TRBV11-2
TGTGCCAGCAGTTTGGGTCTAGCGGCCACCTACGAGCAGTACTTC
CASSLGLAATYEQYF
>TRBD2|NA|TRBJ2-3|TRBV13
TGTGCCAGCAGCCAGACTAGCGGGGGGGCCGGGACAGATACGCAGTATTTT
CASSQTSGGAGTDTQYF
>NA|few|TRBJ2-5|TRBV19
TGTGCCAGTAGTAATATAGGACGTCCGAGTGCAGGGGAGACCCAGTACTTC
CASSNIGRPSAGETQYF
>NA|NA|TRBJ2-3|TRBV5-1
TGCGCCAGCAGCTTTCGGGGGGCCCCAGATACGCAGTATTTT
CASSFRGAPDTQYF
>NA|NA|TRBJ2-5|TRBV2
TGTGCCAGCGTCATCAGGTTACAAGAGACCCAGTACTTC
CASVIRLQETQYF
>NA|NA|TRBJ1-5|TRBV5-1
TGCGCCAGCAGCTTCACGGGGGATCAGCCCCAGCATTTT
CASSFTGDQPQHF
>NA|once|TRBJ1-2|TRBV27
TGTGCCAGCAGTTGGAGGGGACTCTATGGCTACACCTTC
CASSWRGLYGYTF
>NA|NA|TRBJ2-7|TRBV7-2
TGTGCCAGCAGCCGCCCAGGGTTGGACTACGAGCAGTACTTC
CASSRPGLDYEQYF
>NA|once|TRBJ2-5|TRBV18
TGTGCCAGCTCACCCGGCCTTCAGGAGGGAGAGACCCAGTACTTC
CASSPGLQEGETQYF
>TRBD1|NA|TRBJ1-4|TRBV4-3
TGCGCCAGCAGCCAAGAGGACAGGGGTAATGAAAAACTGTTTTTT
CASSQEDRGNEKLFF
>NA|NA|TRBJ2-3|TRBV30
TGTGCCTGGATCACGACAGGCGCAGATACGCAGTATTTT
CAWITTGADTQYF
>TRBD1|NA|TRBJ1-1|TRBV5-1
TGCGCCAGCAGCTTGGAGCAGGGGGTGGAAGCTTTCTTT
CASSLEQGVEAFF
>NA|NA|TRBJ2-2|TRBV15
TGTGCCACCAGCAGAGATACCGGTACGGGCGGGGAGCTGTTTTTT
CATSRDTGTGGELFF
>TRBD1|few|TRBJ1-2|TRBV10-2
TGCGCCAGCCACGGACAGGGGGGTTATGGCTACACCTTC
CASHGQGGYGYTF
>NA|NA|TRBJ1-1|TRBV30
TGTGCCTGGAGTTGGAGGTCTGAAGCTTTCTTT
CAWSWRSEAFF
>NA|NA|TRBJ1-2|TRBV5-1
TGCGCCAGCAGCCACGGACAGACCCTTAACTATGGCTACACCTTC
CASSHGQTLNYGYTF
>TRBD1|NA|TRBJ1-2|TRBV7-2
TGTGCCAGCAGCTCCCGGGAAGTAGGGGGCGATGGCTACACCTTC
CASSSREVGGDGYTF
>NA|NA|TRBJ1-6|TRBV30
TGTGCCTGGAGTGTACGGGGAGGGGTTGGTTCACCCCTCCACTTT
CAWSVRGGVGSPLHF
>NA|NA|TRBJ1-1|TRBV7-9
TGTGCCAGCAGCCAGGGTACCTACAGGGATCAGGACACTGAAGCTTTCTTT
CASSQGTYRDQDTEAFF
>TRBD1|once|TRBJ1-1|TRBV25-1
TGTGCCAGCAGTGAATTAGCACCGAGGGGGCGAGCTGAAGCTTTCTTT
CASSELAPRGRAEAFF
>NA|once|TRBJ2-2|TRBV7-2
TGTGCCAGCAGAAAGCCTAGTCACGGGGAGCTGTTTTTT
CASRKPSHGELFF
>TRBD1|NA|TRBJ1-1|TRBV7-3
TGTGCCAGCAGCGCAAAAAACAGGGGGGACACTGAAGCTTTCTTT
CASSAKNRGDTEAFF
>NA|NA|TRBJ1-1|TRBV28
TGTGCCAGCAGTTTCATGGAGGGTTACACTGAAGCTTTCTTT
CASSFMEGYTEAFF
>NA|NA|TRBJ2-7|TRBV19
TGTGCCAGTAGTATAGTTGGGGACATTCCCGAGCAGTACTTC
CASSIVGDIPEQYF
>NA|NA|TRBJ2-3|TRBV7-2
TGTGCCAGCAGGGGGCCCCGCGGAGATACGCAGTATTTT
CASRGPRGDTQYF
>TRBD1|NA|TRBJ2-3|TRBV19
TGTGCCAGTAGTATTCAGGGGGGCACAGATACGCAGTATTTT
CASSIQGGTDTQYF
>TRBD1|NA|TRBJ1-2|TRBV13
TGTGCCAGCAGCTTAGGAGGGGGGCAGGGGGGTCTCGGCTACACCTTC
CASSLGGGQGGLGYTF
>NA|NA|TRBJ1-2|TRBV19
TGTGCCAGTAAACAGGACTATGGCTACACCTTC
CASKQDYGYTF
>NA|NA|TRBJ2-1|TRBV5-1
TGCGCCAGCAGCTTGGGGGGGGTTAGCTCCTACAATGAGCAGTTCTTC
CASSLGGVSSYNEQFF
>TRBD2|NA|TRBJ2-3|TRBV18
TGTGCCAGCTCATTAACGTACGGACTAGCTTACGATACGCAGTATTTT
CASSLTYGLAYDTQYF
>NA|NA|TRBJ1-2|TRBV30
TGTGCCTGGAGTCAGGGTAGTTATGGCTACACCTTC
CAWSQGSYGYTF
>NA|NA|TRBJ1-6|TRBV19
TGTGCCAGTAGCCGGAGGGACCTCAATAATTCACCCCTCCACTTT
CASSRRDLNNSPLHF
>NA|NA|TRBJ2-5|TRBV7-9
TGTGCCAGCAGCTTAGGAGGGGGGGGACAAGAGACCCAGTACTTC
CASSLGGGGQETQYF
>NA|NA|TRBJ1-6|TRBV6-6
TGTGCCAGCAGTTCGAAGGGGTATAATTCACCCCTCCACTTT
CASSSKGYNSPLHF
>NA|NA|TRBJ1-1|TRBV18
TGTGCCAGCTCACCCCGGCGGGGGAACACTGAAGCTTTCTTT
CASSPRRGNTEAFF
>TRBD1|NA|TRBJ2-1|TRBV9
TGTGCCAGCAGCGTAGGCGGGACAGGGGTCAATGAGCAGTTCTTC
CASSVGGTGVNEQFF
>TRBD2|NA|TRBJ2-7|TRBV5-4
TGTGCCAGCAGCTTATTAGCGGGGGGCGAGCAGTACTTC
CASSLLAGGEQYF
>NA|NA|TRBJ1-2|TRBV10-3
TGTGCCCGCCGGGGTGGTCGCTATGGCTACACCTTC
CARRGGRYGYTF
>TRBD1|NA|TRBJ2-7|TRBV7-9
TGTGCCAGCAGCCTCCCGAGACAGGGGTTCTCCTCCTACGAGCAGTACTTC
CASSLPRQGFSSYEQYF
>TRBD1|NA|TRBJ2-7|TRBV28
TGTGCCAGCAGTTCTCTAGGACAGGGCTTCTCCTACGAGCAGTACTTC
CASSSLGQGFSYEQYF
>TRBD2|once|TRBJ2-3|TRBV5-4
TGTGCCAGCAGCCAATGGGGGGGAAGCACAGATACGCAGTATTTT
CASSQWGGSTDTQYF
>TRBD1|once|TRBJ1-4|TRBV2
TGTGCCAGCAGAGCGGGACAGGCTCCTAATGAAAAACTGTTTTTT
CASRAGQAPNEKLFF
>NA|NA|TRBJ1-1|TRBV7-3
TGTGCCAGCAGTGCACAACAGAACACTGAAGCTTTCTTT
CASSAQQNTEAFF
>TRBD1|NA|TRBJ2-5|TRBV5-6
TGTGCCAGCAGCTTTGAACCGGGACAGGGGTACGAGACCCAGTACTTC
CASSFEPGQGYETQYF
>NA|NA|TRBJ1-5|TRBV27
TGTGCCAGCAGCAATTACAGGACAGATCAGCCCCAGCATTTT
CASSNYRTDQPQHF
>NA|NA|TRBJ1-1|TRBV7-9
TGTGCCAGCAGCCACGGAGAAGGAGAAGCTTTCTTT
CASSHGEGEAFF